The entry below describes one T cell receptor (beta chain). Its antigen is still unknown. The CDR3 has 17 residues. Per the germline V gene, CDR1 is SGDLS and CDR2 is YYNGEE. V lost 3 bases and J lost 9; bases outside the gene matches: 14. This entry comes from a study of blood T cells in healthy people across ages. Study at large: Template switching picked up about one barcoded beta molecule for each two T cells. Findings and limits, study-wide: The long-lived group displayed more naive CD4+ cells, plus higher diversity, than the aged donors did. Older individuals had lower TCR beta diversity per million T cells (the decline was roughly linear).

The use of a sample-barcoded 5' primer and a J-beta primer mix characterized a second PCR of about 7 to 12 cycles. Via MiXCR, TCRdb re-called the 5' RACE reads, giving one row per CDR3 protein. The table records approximately 800,000 distinct CDR3 sequences, more than 50% of them present only once. The TCR originated in a man aged 35-49 years in good health. The sample was blood. V usage is TRBV9 and J usage is TRBJ2-1, with 11 bases identical to TRBD2. The CDR3 DNA is TGTGCCAGCAGCGCCCCCCTAGCGGGGGGCCAGGGGTTTGAGCAGTTCTTC. This gives the protein CASSAPLAGGQGFEQFF.